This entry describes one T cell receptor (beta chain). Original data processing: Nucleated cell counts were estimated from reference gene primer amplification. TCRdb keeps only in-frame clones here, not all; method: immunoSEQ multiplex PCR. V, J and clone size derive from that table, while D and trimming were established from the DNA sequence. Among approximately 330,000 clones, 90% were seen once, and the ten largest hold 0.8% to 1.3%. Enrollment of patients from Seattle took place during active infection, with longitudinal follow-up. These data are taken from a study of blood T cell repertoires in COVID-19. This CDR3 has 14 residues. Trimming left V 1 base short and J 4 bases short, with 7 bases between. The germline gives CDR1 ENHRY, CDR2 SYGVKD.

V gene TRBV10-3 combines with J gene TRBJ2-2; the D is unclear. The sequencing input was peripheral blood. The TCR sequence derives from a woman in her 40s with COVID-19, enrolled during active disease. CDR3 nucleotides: TGTGCCATCAGTGAGTTGGCGGCCACCGGGGAGCTGTTTTTT. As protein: CAISELAATGELFF.